These 14 T cell receptor beta chains originate from one sample sequenced in a study of blood T cell repertoires in COVID-19. Profiled with immunoSEQ multiplex PCR; TCRdb holds only in-frame clones, not every one. The data hold tens of thousands of clones, with about 86% observed a single time. Sequencing was done on a sample of peripheral blood. The receptor source for this set is a man older than 75 with COVID-19, enrolled during active disease.

The chain links TRBV9 to TRBJ1-3; D unresolved. The germline V gene encodes CDR1 SGDLS and CDR2 YYNGEE. The CDR3 is 15 residues long. The V and J ends lost 0 bases and 8 bases respectively, with 15 bases between them. CDR3 sequence (DNA): TGTGCCAGCAGCGTAGAACCAGGAGGAGTGTACACCATATATTTT. This gives the protein CASSVEPGGVYTIYF. The entire variable domain, with the rest obtained from reference TRBV9 and TRBJ1-3, is as follows: DSGVTQTPKHLITATGQRVTLRCSPRSGDLSVYWYQQSLDQGLQFLIQYYNGEERAKGNILERFSAQQFPDLHSELNLSSLELGDSALYFCASSVEPGGVYTIYFGEGSWLTVV.

The gene calls are TRBV4-3 and TRBJ1-4; D remains ambiguous. The V and J ends lost 0 bases and 8 bases respectively, with 13 bases between them. Germline V gives CDR1 LGHNA, CDR2 YSLEER. This CDR3 has 15 residues. CDR3 in amino acids: CASSQDWAPQEKLFF. The DNA of the CDR3 is TGCGCCAGCAGCCAAGATTGGGCTCCACAGGAAAAACTGTTTTTT.

The rearrangement uses TRBV5-1 and TRBJ2-7; D may be TRBD1 (5 bases). Trimming removed 4 bases at V and 5 bases at J, with 19 bases between. The CDR3 is 15 residues long. The germline V gene has CDR1 SGHRS and CDR2 YFSETQ. CDR3 sequence: CASSLQTGLWDEQYF. The CDR3, as DNA: TGCGCCAGCAGCCTCCAAACAGGCCTCTGGGACGAGCAGTACTTC.

The gene calls are TRBV12-5 and TRBJ1-3, with D possibly TRBD1 on 5 matching bases. The CDR3 sequence is 15 residues long. The V gene's germline CDR1 is LGHNT and CDR2 FRNRAP. V lost 1 base to trimming and J lost 7 bases, with 14 bases between them. CDR3 loop: CASGLAQTGYNTIYF. CDR3 DNA sequence: TGTGCTAGTGGTTTGGCTCAAACAGGTTACAACACCATATATTTT.

The chain has TRBV4-1 and TRBJ2-6, with TRBD2 as a possible D gene (6 bases). The CDR3 consists of 16 residues. The ends were cut back, 3 bases at V and 1 base at J, with 10 bases in the middle. Germline values: CDR1 MGHRA, CDR2 YSYEKL. The CDR3 DNA reads TGCGCCAGCAGCCACCCCGGGGGATCTGGGGCCAACGTCCTGACTTTC. This gives the protein CASSHPGGSGANVLTF.

As regards this clone: The germline gene is not matched at one end of the junction; a read error may be the cause. The chain couples TRBV5-1 to TRBJ1-4; a possible D gene is TRBD1 (5 bases). CDR1 is SGHRS and CDR2 is YFSETQ in the germline V gene. This CDR3 spans 14 amino acids. The CDR3 loop is CASTLGRTGGKLFF. The CDR3 nucleotides read TGCGCCAGCACCTTGGGGCGGACCGGAGGAAAACTGTTTTTT.

This chain connects TRBV28 to TRBJ1-4; D is possibly TRBD1 (6 bases). The CDR3 length is 14 residues. Germline V lookup: CDR1 MDHEN, CDR2 SYDVKM. Trimming removed 5 bases at V and 8 bases at J, with 15 bases between. The CDR3 DNA reads as TGTGCCAGCAGTCCTGGAGGGGGGGAGGAAAAACTGTTTTTT. Translating gives CASSPGGGEEKLFF.

In the case of this clone: Other nucleotide sequences from this sample produce the same CDR3. The rearrangement links TRBV18 to TRBJ1-1; no clear D gene. Germline CDR1 KGHSH, CDR2 LQKENI. The CDR3 is 13 amino acids. Trimming pared 3 bases from V and 1 base from J, leaving 6 bases between. In DNA form, the CDR3 reads TGTGCCAGCTCACCTTCAGGGAACACTGAAGCTTTCTTT. Translation: CASSPSGNTEAFF.

The genes are TRBV6-5 and TRBJ2-3, with 8 bases lining up with TRBD2. CDR3 length equals 13 residues. CDR1 is MNHEY and CDR2 is SVGAGI in the germline V gene. Germline trimming cut 7 bases from V and 2 bases from J; bases unmatched to any gene: 2. The CDR3, as DNA: TGTGCCAGCATAGCGGGGAACACAGATACGCAGTATTTT. Its protein is CASIAGNTDTQYF.

The chain has TRBV5-4 and TRBJ1-2, with 9 nucleotides matching TRBD1. J lost 8 bases, V lost 2 bases, and 10 bases had no gene match. Germline V CDR1 and CDR2: SGHNT, YYREEE (reference sequence). The CDR3 totals 15 residues. Here the CDR3 reads CASSFPGTGKGGYTF. The CDR3 bases are TGTGCCAGCAGCTTTCCCGGGACAGGGAAAGGAGGCTACACCTTC. Variable domain in full (rest from reference TRBV5-4 and TRBJ1-2): ETGVTQSPTHLIKTRGQQVTLRCSSQSGHNTVSWYQQALGQGPQFIFQYYREEENGRGNFPPRFSGLQFPNYSSELNVNALELDDSALYLCASSFPGTGKGGYTFGSGTRLTVV.

The chain uses TRBV5-5 and TRBJ1-2; D gene ambiguous. Trimming shortened V by 0 bases and J by 5 bases, and 11 bases separated the two germline ends. The CDR3 runs to 14 residues. Germline V gene lookup returns CDR1 SGHKS and CDR2 YYEKEE (reference sequence). CDR3 residues: CASSLEEGRYGYTF. DNA for the CDR3: TGTGCCAGCAGCTTGGAGGAGGGTCGGTATGGCTACACCTTC. Using reference TRBV5-5 and TRBJ1-2 for the parts outside the CDR3, the full variable domain is DAGVTQSPTHLIKTRGQQVTLRCSPISGHKSVSWYQQVLGQGPQFIFQYYEKEERGRGNFPDRFSARQFPNYSSELNVNALLLGDSALYLCASSLEEGRYGYTFGSGTRLTVV.

In regard to this clone: Other nucleotide sequences from this sample produce the same CDR3. V gene TRBV7-2 combines with J gene TRBJ1-1, with 9 nucleotides matching TRBD1. Unmatched junction bases numbered 10, after V lost 3 bases and J lost 8 bases. The CDR3 runs to 15 residues. Germline CDR1 reads SGHTA; CDR2 reads FQGNSA. The CDR3 here is CASSLGATGGTEAFF. CDR3 nucleotides: TGTGCCAGCAGCTTGGGTGCGACAGGGGGAACCGAAGCTTTCTTT.

The chain links TRBV6-5 to TRBJ1-2, with D tentatively TRBD1 (6 bases). The CDR3 is made up of 13 amino acids. In germline, CDR1 is MNHEY, CDR2 SVGAGI. Trimming removed 6 bases at V and 4 bases at J, with 12 bases between. CDR3 amino acids: CASRQQGPYGYTF. For the CDR3, the DNA is TGTGCCAGCAGACAACAGGGTCCCTATGGCTACACCTTC.

V gene TRBV7-2 combines with J gene TRBJ2-7; 8 bases match TRBD1. The CDR3 totals 14 residues. Trimming cost V 4 bases and J 5 bases; bases outside gene matches: 7. Germline loops: CDR1 SGHTA, CDR2 FQGNSA. The CDR3 sequence: CASSSQDRVDEQYF. For the CDR3, the DNA is TGTGCCAGCAGCTCGCAGGACAGGGTGGACGAGCAGTACTTC.